What follows describes a single TCR beta chain. What it binds is unknown. These data originate in a study of post-analysis software for immune sequencing data. The germline V and J ends were trimmed by 3 bases and 6 bases, with 18 bases remaining between them. The CDR3 runs to 14 residues. Germline values: CDR1 GTSNPN, CDR2 SVGIG (reference sequence). Tagging with unique molecular identifiers was a feature of the TCR beta cDNA libraries. TCRdb itself ran the PCR reads through MiXCR, one entry per CDR3 protein. The table records 740,000 or so distinct CDR3 sequences, around 53% of them present only once. Regarding the study as a whole: Patients used five TRBV segments, including TRBV5-6, TRBV5-1 and TRBV20-1, more often than controls.

Material: blood. This receptor was identified in a girl aged 5-17 years with multiple sclerosis. This rearrangement joins TRBV30 to TRBJ2-7; tentative D call: TRBD1 (7 bases). The DNA for the CDR3 is TGTGCCTGGAGAGAAACAGGGGAGGCGTCCGAGCAGTACTTC. It yields the protein CAWRETGEASEQYF.